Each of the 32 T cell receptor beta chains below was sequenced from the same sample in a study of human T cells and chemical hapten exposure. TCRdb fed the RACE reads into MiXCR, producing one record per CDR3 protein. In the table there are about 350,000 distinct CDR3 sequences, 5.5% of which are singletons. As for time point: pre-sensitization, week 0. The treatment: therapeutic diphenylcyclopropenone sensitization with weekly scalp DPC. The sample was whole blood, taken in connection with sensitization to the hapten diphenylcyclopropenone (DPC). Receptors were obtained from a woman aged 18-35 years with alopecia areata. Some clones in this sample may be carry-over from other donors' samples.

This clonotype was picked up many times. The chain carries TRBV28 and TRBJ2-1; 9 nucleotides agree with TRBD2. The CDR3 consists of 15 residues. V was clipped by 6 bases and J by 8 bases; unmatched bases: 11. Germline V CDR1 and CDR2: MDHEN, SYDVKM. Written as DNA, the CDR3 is TGTGCCAGCAGCCTGCGGGGGGGCGGACGCGATGAGCAGTTCTTC. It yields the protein CASSLRGGGRDEQFF.

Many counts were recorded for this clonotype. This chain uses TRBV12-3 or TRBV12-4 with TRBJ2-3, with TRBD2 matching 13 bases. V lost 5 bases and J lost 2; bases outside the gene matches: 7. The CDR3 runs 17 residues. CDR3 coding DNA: TGTGCCAGCAGTCGGGGACTAGCGGGGCGCTTCACAGATACGCAGTATTTT. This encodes CASSRGLAGRFTDTQYF.

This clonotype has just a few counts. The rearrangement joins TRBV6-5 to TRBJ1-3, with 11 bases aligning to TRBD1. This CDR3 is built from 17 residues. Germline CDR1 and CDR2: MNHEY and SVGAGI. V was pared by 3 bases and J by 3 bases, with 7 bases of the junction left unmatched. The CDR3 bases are TGTGCCAGCAGTTATTCCGGGACAGGGGGTTATGGAAACACCATATATTTT. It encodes CASSYSGTGGYGNTIYF.

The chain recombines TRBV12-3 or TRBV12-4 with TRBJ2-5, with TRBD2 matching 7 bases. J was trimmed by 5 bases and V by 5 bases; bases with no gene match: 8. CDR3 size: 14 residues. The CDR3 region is CASSRGGVVETQYF. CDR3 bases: TGTGCCAGCAGTCGCGGGGGAGTGGTGGAGACCCAGTACTTC.

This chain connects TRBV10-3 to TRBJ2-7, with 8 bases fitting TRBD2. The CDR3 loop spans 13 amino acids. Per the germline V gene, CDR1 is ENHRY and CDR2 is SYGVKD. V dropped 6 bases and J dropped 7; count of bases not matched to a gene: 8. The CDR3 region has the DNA TGTGCCATCAGACAGGGAGGCGGGGGGGAGCAGTACTTC. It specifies CAIRQGGGGEQYF.

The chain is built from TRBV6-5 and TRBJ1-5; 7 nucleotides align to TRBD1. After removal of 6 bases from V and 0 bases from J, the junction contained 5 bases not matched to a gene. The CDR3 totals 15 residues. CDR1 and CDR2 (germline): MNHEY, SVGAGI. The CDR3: CASSRQGGSNQPQHF. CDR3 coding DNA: TGTGCCAGCAGCCGACAGGGAGGTAGCAATCAGCCCCAGCATTTT.

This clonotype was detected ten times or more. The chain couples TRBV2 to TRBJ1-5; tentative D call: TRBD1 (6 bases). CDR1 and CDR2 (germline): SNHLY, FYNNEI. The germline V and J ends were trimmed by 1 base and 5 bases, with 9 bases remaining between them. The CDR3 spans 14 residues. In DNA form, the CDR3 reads TGTGCCAGCAGTGAAGTGAGGGGGGATCAGCCCCAGCATTTT. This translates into CASSEVRGDQPQHF.

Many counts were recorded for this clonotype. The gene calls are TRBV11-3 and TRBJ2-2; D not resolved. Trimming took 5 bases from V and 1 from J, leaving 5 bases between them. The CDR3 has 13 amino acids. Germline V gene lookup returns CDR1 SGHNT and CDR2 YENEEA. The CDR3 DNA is TGTGCCAGCAGCAAACAGAACACCGGGGAGCTGTTTTTT. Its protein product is CASSKQNTGELFF.

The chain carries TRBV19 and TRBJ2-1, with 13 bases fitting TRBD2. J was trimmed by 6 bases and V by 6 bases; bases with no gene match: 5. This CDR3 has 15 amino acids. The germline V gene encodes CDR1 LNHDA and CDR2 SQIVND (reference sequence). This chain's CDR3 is CASSILAGGRNEQFF. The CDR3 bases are TGTGCCAGTAGCATACTAGCGGGGGGGCGCAATGAGCAGTTCTTC.

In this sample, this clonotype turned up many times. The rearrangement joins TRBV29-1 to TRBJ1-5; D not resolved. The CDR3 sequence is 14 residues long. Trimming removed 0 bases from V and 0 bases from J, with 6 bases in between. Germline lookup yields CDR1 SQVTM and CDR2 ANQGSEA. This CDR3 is CSVEEGDSNQPQHF. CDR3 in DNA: TGCAGCGTTGAAGAGGGAGATAGCAATCAGCCCCAGCATTTT.

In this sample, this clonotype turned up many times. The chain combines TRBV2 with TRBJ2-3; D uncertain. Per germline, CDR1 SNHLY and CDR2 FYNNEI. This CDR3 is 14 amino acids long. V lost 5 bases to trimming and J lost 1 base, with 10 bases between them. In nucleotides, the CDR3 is TGTGCCAGCAGTCACCAGAAAGGCACAGATACGCAGTATTTT. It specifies CASSHQKGTDTQYF.

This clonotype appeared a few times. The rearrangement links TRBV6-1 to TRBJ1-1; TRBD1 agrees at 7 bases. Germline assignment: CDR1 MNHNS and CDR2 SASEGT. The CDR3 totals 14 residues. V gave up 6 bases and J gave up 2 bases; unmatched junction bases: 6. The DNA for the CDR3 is TGTGCCAGCAGCAGGGGGGGAGCTAACACTGAAGCTTTCTTT. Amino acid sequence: CASSRGGANTEAFF.

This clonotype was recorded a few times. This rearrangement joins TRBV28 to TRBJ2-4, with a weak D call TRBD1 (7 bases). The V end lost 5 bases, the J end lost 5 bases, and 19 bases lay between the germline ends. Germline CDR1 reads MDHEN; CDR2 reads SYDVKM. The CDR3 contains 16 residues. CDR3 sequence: CASSPTSGGSQNIQYF. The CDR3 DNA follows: TGTGCCAGCAGTCCCACTTCAGGGGGGTCCCAAAACATTCAGTACTTC.

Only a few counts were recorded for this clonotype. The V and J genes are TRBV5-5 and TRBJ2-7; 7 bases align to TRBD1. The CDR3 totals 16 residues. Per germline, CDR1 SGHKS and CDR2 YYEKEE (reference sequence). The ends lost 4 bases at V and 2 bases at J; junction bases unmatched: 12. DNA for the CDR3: TGTGCCAGCAGCCGGACGTGGGACAGCCTCACCTACGAGCAGTACTTC. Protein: CASSRTWDSLTYEQYF.

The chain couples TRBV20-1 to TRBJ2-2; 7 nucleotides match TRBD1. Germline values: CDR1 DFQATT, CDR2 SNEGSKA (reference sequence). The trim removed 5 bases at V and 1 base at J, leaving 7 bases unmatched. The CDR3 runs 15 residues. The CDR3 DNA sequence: TGCAGTGCTGACAGGGTTGAGAGGAACACCGGGGAGCTGTTTTTT. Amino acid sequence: CSADRVERNTGELFF.

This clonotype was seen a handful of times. For the CDR3, the DNA is TGTGCCAGCAGAAAAGGAGGGGACGAAAAACTGTTTTTT. It yields the protein CASRKGGDEKLFF. The gene calls are TRBV5-6 and TRBJ1-4; D is possibly TRBD1 (5 bases). This CDR3 has 13 residues. V dropped 5 bases and J dropped 8 bases, with 13 bases sitting between them. The germline V gene encodes CDR1 SGHDT and CDR2 YYEEEE.

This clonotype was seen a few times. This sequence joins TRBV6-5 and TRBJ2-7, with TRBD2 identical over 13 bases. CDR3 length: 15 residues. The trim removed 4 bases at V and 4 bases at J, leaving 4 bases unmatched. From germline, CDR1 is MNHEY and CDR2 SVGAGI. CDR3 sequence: CASSLLAGGQYEQYF. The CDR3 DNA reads TGTGCCAGCAGTTTACTAGCGGGGGGGCAGTACGAGCAGTACTTC.

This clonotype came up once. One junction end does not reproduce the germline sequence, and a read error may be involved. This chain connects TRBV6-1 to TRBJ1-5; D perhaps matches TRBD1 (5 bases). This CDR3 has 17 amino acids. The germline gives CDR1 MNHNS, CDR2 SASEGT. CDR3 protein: CASSESGTPGWKQPQHF. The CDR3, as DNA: TGTGCCAGCAGTGAATCTGGGACTCCAGGGTGGAAGCAGCCACAGCATTTT.

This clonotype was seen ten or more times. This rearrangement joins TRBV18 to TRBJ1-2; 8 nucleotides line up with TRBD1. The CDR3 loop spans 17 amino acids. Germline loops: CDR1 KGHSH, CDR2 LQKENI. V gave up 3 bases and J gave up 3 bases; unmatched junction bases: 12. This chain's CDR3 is CASSPPDREDIDYGYTF. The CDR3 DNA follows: TGTGCCAGCTCACCCCCGGACAGGGAGGATATTGACTATGGCTACACCTTC.

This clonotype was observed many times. CDR3 protein: CSVPTSGDPTDTQYF. DNA of the CDR3: TGCAGCGTCCCGACTAGCGGGGACCCCACAGATACGCAGTATTTT. J is TRBJ2-3 and V is TRBV29-1; 11 positions match TRBD2. From germline, CDR1 is SQVTM and CDR2 ANQGSEA. V was pared by 6 bases and J by 2 bases, with 7 bases of the junction left unmatched. This CDR3 spans 15 amino acids.

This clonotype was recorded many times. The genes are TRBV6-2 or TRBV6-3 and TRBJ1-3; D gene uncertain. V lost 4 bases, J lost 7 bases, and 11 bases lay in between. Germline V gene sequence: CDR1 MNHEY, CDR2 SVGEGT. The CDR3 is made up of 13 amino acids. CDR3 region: CASSFPAPNTIYF. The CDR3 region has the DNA TGTGCCAGCAGTTTCCCGGCACCGAACACCATATATTTT.

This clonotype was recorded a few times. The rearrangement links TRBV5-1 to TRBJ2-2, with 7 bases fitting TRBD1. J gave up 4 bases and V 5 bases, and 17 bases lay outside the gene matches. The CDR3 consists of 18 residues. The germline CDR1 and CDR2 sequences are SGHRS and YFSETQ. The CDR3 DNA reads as TGCGCCAGCAGACTCACAGGGGCCCGTGGATTGAGCACCGGGGAGCTGTTTTTT. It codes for CASRLTGARGLSTGELFF.

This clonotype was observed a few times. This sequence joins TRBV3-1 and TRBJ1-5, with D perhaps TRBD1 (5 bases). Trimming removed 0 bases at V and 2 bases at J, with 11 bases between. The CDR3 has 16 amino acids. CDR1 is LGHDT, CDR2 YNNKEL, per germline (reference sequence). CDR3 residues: CASSQDWGSGNQPQHF. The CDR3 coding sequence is TGTGCCAGCAGCCAAGACTGGGGGTCGGGCAATCAGCCCCAGCATTTT. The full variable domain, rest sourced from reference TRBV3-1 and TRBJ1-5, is DTAVSQTPKYLVTQMGNDKSIKCEQNLGHDTMYWYKQDSKKFLKIMFSYNNKELIINETVPNRFSPKSPDKAHLNLHINSLELGDSAVYFCASSQDWGSGNQPQHFGDGTRLSIL.

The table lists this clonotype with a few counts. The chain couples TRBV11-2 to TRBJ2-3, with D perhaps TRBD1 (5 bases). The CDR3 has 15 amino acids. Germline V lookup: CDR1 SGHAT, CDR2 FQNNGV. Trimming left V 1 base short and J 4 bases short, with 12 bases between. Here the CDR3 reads CASSLVPGIADTQYF. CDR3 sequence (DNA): TGTGCCAGCAGCTTAGTTCCAGGGATCGCAGATACGCAGTATTTT.

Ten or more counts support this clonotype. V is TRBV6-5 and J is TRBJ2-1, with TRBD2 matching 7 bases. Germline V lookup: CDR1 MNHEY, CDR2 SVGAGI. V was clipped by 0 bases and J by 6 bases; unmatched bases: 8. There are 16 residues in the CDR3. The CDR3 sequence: CASSYSGGYGGNEQFF. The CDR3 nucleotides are TGTGCCAGCAGTTACTCGGGAGGGTATGGTGGCAATGAGCAGTTCTTC.

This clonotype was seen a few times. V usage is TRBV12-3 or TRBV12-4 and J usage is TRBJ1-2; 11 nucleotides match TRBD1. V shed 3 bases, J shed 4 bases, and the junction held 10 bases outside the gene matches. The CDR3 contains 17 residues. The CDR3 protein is CASSFPLGQGVFYGYTF. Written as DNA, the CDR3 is TGTGCCAGCAGTTTTCCGTTGGGACAGGGGGTCTTCTATGGCTACACCTTC.

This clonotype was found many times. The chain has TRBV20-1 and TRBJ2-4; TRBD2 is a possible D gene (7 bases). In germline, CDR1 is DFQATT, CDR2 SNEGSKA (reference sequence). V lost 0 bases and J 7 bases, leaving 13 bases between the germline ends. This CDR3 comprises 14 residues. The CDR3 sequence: CSARDSRGANIQYF. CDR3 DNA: TGCAGTGCTAGAGATTCACGGGGGGCGAACATTCAGTACTTC.

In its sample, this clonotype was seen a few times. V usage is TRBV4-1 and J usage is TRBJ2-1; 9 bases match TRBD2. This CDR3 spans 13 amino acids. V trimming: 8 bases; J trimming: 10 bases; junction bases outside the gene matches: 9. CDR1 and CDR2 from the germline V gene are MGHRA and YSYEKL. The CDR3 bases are TGCGCCAGCCTGGCGCGGGGGGGTCGCGAGCAGTTCTTC. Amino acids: CASLARGGREQFF.

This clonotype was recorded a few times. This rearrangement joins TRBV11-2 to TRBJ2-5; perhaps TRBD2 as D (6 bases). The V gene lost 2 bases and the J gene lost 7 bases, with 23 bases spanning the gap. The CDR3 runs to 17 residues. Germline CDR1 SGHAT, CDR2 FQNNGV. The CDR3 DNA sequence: TGTGCCAGCAGCTTAAAACCCCCCCTCCCTAGCGAGAGGACCCAGTACTTC. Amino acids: CASSLKPPLPSERTQYF.

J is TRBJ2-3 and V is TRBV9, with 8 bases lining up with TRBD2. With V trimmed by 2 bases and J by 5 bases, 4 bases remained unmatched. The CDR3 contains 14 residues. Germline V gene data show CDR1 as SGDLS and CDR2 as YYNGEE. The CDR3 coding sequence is TGTGCCAGCAGCGTCACTAGCGGAAGAGATACGCAGTATTTT. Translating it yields CASSVTSGRDTQYF.

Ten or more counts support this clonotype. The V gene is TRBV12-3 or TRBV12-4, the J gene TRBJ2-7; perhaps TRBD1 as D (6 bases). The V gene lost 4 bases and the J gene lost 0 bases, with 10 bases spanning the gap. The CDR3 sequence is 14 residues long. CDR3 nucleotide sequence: TGTGCCAGCAGTTCCTCGGACAGCTCCTACGAGCAGTACTTC. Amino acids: CASSSSDSSYEQYF.

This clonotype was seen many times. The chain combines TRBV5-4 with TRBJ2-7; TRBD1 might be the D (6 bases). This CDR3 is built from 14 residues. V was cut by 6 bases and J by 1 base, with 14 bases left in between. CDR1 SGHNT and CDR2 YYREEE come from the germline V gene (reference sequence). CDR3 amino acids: CASTPDRRSYEQYF. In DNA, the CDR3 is TGTGCCAGCACCCCAGACAGGCGATCCTACGAGCAGTACTTC.